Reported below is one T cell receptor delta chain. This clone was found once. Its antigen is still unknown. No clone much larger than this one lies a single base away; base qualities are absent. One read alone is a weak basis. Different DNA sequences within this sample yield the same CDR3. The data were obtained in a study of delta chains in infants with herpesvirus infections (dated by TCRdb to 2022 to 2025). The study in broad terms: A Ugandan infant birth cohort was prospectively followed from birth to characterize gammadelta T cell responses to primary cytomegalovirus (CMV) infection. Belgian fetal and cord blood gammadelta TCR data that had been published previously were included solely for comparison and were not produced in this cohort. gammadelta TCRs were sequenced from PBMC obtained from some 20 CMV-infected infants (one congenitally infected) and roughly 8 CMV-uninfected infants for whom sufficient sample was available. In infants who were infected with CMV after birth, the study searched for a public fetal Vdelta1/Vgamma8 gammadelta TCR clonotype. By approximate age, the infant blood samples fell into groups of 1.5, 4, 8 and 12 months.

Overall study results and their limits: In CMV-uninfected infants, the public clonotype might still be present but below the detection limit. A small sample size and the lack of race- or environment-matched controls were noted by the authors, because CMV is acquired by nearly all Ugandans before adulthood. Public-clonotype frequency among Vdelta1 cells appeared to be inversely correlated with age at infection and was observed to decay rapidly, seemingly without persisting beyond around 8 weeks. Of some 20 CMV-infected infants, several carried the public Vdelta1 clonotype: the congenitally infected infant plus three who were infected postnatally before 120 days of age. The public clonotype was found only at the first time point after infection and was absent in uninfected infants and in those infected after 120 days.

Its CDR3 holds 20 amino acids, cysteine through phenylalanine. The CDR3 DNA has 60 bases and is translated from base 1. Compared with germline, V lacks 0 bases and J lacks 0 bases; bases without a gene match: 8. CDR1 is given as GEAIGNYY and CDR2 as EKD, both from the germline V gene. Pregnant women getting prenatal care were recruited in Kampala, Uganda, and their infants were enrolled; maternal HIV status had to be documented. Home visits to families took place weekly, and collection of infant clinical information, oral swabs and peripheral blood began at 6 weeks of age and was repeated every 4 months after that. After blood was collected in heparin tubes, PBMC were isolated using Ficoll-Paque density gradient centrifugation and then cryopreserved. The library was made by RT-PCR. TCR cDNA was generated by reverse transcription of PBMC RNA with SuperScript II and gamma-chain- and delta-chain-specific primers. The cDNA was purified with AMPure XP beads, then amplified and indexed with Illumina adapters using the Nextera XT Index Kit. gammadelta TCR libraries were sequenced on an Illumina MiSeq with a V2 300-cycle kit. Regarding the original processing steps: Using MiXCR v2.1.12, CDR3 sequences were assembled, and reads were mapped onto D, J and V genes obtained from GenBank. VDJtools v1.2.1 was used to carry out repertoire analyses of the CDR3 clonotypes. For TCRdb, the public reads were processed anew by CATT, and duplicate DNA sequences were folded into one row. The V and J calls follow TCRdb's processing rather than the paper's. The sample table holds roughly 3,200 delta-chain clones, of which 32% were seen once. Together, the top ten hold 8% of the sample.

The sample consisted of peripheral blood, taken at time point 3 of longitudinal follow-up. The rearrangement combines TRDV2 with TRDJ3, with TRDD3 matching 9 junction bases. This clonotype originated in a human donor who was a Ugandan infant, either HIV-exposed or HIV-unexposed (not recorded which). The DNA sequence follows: TGTGCCTGTGACACCATACTGGGGGACCCCAGCTCCTGGGACACCCGACAGATGTTTTTC. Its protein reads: CACDTILGDPSSWDTRQMFF.